One sample yielded the 4 T cell receptor beta chains listed below, sequenced in a study of shared clonotypes between healthy human individuals. Sequencing used immunoSEQ multiplex PCR; TCRdb keeps in-frame clones, though not all of them. The data show 450,000 to 600,000 clones, with approximately 79% seen just once and about 12% held by the top ten. Sequences were obtained from PBMCs. These receptors came from a woman in her thirties or forties in good health. Some clones in this sample may be carry-over from other donors' samples.

The CDR3: CASSQRGGPTDTQYF. DNA for the CDR3: TGTGCCAGCAGCCAGAGGGGCGGGCCAACAGATACGCAGTATTTT. V gene TRBV4-2 combines with J gene TRBJ2-3; TRBD1 or TRBD2 may be the D gene (5 bases each). The germline V gene encodes CDR1 LGHNA and CDR2 YNFKEQ. This CDR3 is built from 15 residues. V lost 3 bases, J lost 3 bases, and 13 bases lay in between.

This sequence joins TRBV25-1 and TRBJ2-5, with 9 positions matching TRBD1. The germline V gene encodes CDR1 MGHDK and CDR2 SYGVNS. V trimming: 2 bases; J trimming: 4 bases; junction bases outside the gene matches: 5. The CDR3 is 15 amino acids. The CDR3 protein is CASSEQTGGGETQYF. The DNA for the CDR3 is TGTGCCAGCAGTGAACAAACAGGGGGCGGAGAGACCCAGTACTTC.

The rearrangement links TRBV7-9 to TRBJ2-5; tentative D call: TRBD1 (6 bases). The germline V and J ends were trimmed by 5 bases and 1 base, with 17 bases remaining between them. CDR3 length: 16 residues. In germline, CDR1 is SEHNR, CDR2 FQNEAQ (reference sequence). The CDR3 reads CASSITTGPSQETQYF. The CDR3 DNA reads TGTGCCAGCAGCATAACGACAGGTCCCAGCCAAGAGACCCAGTACTTC.

This sequence joins TRBV18 and TRBJ2-7, with D possibly matching TRBD2 (5 bases). The CDR3 runs 14 residues. The V end was cut by 4 bases, the J end by 1 base, with 11 bases between. Germline V gives CDR1 KGHSH, CDR2 LQKENI. CDR3: CASSLTRDSYEQYF. The CDR3 DNA is TGTGCCAGCTCACTCACCCGGGATTCCTACGAGCAGTACTTC. Filled out from reference TRBV18 and TRBJ2-7, the complete variable domain reads NAGVMQNPRHLVRRRGQEARLRCSPMKGHSHVYWYRQLPEEGLKFMVYLQKENIIDESGMPKERFSAEFPKEGPSILRIQQVVRGDSAAYFCASSLTRDSYEQYFGPGTRLTVT.